There are many counts of the clone carrying this T cell receptor (beta chain). The data belong to a study of Graves' ophthalmopathy and Graves' hyperthyroidism. CDR3 regions of TCR beta were amplified from RNA transcripts. First-round RT-PCR relied on HTBI primers, and a second-round multiplex PCR came next. One entry per CDR3 protein, called by TCRdb with MiXCR from the multiplex PCR reads. The sample carries over 650,000 distinct CDR3 sequences, about two fifths recorded once. CDR1 is KGHDR and CDR2 is SFDVKD in the germline V gene. The CDR3 loop spans 11 amino acids. Trimming stripped 0 bases from V and 5 bases from J, with 0 bases between.

The sequenced material came from peripheral blood. The receptor's source is an adult man with Graves' ophthalmopathy. This chain connects TRBV24-1 to TRBJ2-5; D is ambiguous. The CDR3 region is CATSDLETQYF. The CDR3 DNA is TGTGCCACCAGTGATTTGGAGACCCAGTACTTC.